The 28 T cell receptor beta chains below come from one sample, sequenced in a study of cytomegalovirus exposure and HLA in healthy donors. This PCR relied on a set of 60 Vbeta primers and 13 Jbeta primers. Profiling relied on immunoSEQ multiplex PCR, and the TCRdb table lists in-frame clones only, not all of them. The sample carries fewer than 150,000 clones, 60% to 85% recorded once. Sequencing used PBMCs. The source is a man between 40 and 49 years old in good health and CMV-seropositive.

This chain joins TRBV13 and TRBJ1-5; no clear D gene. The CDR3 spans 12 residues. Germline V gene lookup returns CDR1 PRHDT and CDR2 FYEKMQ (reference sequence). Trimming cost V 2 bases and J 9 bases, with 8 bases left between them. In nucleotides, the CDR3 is TGTGCCAGCAGCTTACTCTCCGGGCCCCAGCATTTT. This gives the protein CASSLLSGPQHF.

DNA for the CDR3: TGTGCCAGCAGTACAGCGGGAGGCTCCTACAATGAGCAGTTCTTC. This encodes CASSTAGGSYNEQFF. V usage is TRBV7-9 and J usage is TRBJ2-1, with 9 bases lining up with TRBD2. CDR1 is SEHNR and CDR2 is FQNEAQ in the germline V gene (reference sequence). J gave up 0 bases and V 6 bases, and 3 bases lay outside the gene matches. This CDR3 is 15 amino acids long.

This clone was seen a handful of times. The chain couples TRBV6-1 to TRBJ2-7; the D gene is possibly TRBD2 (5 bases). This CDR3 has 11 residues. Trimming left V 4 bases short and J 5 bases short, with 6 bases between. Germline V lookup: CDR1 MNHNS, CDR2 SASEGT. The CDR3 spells CASSGRNEQYF. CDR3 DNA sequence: TGTGCCAGCAGTGGGAGGAACGAGCAGTACTTC.

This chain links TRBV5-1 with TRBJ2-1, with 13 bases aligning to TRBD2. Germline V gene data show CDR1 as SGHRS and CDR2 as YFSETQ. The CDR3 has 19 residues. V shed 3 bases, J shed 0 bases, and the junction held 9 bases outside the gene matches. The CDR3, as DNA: TGCGCCAGCAGCTCTTCCCTGACTAGCGGGAGGATCTCCTACAATGAGCAGTTCTTC. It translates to CASSSSLTSGRISYNEQFF.

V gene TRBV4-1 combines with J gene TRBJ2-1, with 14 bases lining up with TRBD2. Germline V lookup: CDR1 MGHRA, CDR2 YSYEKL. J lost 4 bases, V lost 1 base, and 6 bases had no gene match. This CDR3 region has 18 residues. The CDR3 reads CASSQVLTSGREYNEQFF. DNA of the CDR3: TGCGCCAGCAGCCAAGTCCTGACTAGCGGGAGGGAGTACAATGAGCAGTTCTTC.

Written as DNA, the CDR3 is TGTGCCAGCAGCCAGGGGCAGGTCGCCTACAATGAGCAGTTCTTC. Its translation: CASSQGQVAYNEQFF. V gene TRBV7-2 combines with J gene TRBJ2-1, with D perhaps TRBD1 (6 bases). Germline lookup yields CDR1 SGHTA and CDR2 FQGNSA. The CDR3 runs to 15 residues. Trimming removed 5 bases at V and 2 bases at J, with 13 bases between. The whole variable domain, remainder taken from reference TRBV7-2 and TRBJ2-1, is GAGVSQSPSNKVTEKGKDVELRCDPISGHTALYWYRQSLGQGLEFLIYFQGNSAPDKSGLPSDRFSAERTGGSVSTLTIQRTQQEDSAVYLCASSQGQVAYNEQFFGPGTRLTVL.

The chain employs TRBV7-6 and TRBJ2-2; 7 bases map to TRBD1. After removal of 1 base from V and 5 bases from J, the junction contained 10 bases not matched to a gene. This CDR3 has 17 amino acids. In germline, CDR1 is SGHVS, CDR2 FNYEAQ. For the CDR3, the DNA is TGTGCCAGCAGCTTAGGTCCCCCATCGACAGGGACCGGGGAGCTGTTTTTT. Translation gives CASSLGPPSTGTGELFF. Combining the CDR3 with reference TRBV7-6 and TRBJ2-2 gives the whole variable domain GAGVSQSPRYKVTKRGQDVALRCDPISGHVSLYWYRQALGQGPEFLTYFNYEAQQDKSGLPNDRFSAERPEGSISTLTIQRTEQRDSAMYRCASSLGPPSTGTGELFFGEGSRLTVL.

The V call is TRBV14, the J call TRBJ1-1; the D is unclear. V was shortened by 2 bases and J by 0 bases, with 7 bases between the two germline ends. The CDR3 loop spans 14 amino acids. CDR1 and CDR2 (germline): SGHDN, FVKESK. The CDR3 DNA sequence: TGTGCCAGCAGCCAAATAGTAATGAACACTGAAGCTTTCTTT. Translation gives CASSQIVMNTEAFF.

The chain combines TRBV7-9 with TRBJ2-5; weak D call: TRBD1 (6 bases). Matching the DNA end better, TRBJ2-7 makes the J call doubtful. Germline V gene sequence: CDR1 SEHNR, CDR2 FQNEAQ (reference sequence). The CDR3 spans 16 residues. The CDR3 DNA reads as TGTGCCAGCAGCTTGGGCCCCCGGGCGCAAGGGGGCGAGCAGTACTTC. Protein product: CASSLGPRAQGGEQYF.

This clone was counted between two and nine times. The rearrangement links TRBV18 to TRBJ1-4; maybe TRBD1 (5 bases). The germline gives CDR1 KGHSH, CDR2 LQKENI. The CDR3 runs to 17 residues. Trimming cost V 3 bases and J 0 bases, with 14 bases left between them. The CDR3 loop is CASSPFLRGTTNEKLFF. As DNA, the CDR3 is TGTGCCAGCTCACCGTTCCTTAGGGGTACAACTAATGAAAAACTGTTTTTT.

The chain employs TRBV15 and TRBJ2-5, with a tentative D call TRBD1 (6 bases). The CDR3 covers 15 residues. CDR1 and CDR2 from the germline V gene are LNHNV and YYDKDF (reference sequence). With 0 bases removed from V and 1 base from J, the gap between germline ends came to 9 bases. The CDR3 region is CATSRDQGIQETQYF. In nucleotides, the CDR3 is TGTGCCACCAGCAGAGACCAGGGGATCCAAGAGACCCAGTACTTC.

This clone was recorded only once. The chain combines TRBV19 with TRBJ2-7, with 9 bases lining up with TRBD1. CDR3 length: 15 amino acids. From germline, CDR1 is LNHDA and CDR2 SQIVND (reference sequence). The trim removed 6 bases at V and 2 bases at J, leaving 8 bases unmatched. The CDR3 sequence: CASSPGTGLAYEQYF. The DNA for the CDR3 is TGTGCCAGTAGCCCCGGGACAGGGCTTGCCTACGAGCAGTACTTC. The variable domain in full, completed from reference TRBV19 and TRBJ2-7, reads DGGITQSPKYLFRKEGQNVTLSCEQNLNHDAMYWYRQDPGQGLRLIYYSQIVNDFQKGDIAEGYSVSREKKESFPLTVTSAQKNPTAFYLCASSPGTGLAYEQYFGPGTRLTVT.

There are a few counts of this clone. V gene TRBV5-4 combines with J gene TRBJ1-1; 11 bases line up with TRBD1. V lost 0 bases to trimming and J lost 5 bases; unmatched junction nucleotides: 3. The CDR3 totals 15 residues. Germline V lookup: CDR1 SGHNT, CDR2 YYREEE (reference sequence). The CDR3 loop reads CASSLAGQGGTEAFF. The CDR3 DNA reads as TGTGCCAGCAGCTTGGCGGGACAGGGGGGAACTGAAGCTTTCTTT. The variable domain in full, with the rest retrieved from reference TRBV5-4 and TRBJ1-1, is ETGVTQSPTHLIKTRGQQVTLRCSSQSGHNTVSWYQQALGQGPQFIFQYYREEENGRGNFPPRFSGLQFPNYSSELNVNALELDDSALYLCASSLAGQGGTEAFFGQGTRLTVV.

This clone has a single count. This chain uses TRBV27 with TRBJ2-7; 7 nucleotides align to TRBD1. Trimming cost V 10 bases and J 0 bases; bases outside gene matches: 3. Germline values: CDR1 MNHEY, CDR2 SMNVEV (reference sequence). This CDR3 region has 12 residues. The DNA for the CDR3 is TGTGCCACCCGACAGGGCTCCTACGAGCAGTACTTC. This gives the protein CATRQGSYEQYF.

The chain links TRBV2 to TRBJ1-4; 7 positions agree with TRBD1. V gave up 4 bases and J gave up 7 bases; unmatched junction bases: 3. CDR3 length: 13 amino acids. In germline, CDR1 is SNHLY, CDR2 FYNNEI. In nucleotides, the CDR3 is TGTGCCAGCAGTGTAGGGGGCCTTGAAAAACTGTTTTTT. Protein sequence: CASSVGGLEKLFF.

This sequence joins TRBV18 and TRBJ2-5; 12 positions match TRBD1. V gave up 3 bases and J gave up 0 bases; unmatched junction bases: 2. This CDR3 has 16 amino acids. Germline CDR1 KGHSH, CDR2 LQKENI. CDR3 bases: TGTGCCAGCTCACCGGGGACAGGGGGCGACCAAGAGACCCAGTACTTC. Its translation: CASSPGTGGDQETQYF.

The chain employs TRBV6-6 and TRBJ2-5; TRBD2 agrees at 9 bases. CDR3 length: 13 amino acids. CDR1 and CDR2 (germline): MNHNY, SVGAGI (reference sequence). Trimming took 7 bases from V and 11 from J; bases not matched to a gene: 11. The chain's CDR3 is CASNGLARGEQYF. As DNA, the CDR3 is TGTGCCAGCAACGGACTAGCGAGAGGTGAGCAGTACTTC.

CDR3: CASSTIGDRDNEQYF. The CDR3 DNA follows: TGTGCCAGCTCCACCATAGGGGACAGGGACAACGAGCAGTACTTC. This chain links TRBV18 with TRBJ2-7; TRBD1 matches 9 bases. Germline loops: CDR1 KGHSH, CDR2 LQKENI. This CDR3 is built from 15 residues. Trimming at V came to 6 bases and at J to 5 bases, leaving 11 bases not matched to a gene. The full variable domain, in which reference TRBV18 and TRBJ2-7 provide the parts outside the CDR3, is NAGVMQNPRHLVRRRGQEARLRCSPMKGHSHVYWYRQLPEEGLKFMVYLQKENIIDESGMPKERFSAEFPKEGPSILRIQQVVRGDSAAYFCASSTIGDRDNEQYFGPGTRLTVT.

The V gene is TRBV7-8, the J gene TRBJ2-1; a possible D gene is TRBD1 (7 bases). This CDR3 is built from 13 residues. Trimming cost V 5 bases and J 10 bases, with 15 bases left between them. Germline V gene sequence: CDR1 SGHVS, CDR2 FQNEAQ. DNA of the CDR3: TGTGCCAGCAGCAATGACGCAGGGGGGGAGCAGTTCTTC. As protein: CASSNDAGGEQFF.

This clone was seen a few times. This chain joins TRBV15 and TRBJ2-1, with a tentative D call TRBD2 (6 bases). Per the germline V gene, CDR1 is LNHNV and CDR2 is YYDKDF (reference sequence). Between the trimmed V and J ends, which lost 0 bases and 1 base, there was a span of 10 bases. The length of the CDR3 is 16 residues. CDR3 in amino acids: CATSRDSGFSYNEQFF. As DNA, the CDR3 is TGTGCCACCAGCAGAGATAGCGGATTTTCCTACAATGAGCAGTTCTTC.

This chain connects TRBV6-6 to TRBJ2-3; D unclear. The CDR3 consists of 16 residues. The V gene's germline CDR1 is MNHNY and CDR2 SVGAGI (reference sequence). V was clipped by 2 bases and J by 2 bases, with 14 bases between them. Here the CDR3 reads CASSYESHKFTDTQYF. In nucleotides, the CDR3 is TGTGCCAGCAGTTACGAAAGCCATAAGTTCACAGATACGCAGTATTTT.

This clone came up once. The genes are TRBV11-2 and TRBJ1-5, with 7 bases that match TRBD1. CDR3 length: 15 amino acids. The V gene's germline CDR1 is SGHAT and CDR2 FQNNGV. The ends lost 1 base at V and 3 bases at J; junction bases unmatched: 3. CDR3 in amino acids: CASSLGDRANQPQHF. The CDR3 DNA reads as TGTGCCAGCAGCTTAGGAGACAGGGCCAATCAGCCCCAGCATTTT.

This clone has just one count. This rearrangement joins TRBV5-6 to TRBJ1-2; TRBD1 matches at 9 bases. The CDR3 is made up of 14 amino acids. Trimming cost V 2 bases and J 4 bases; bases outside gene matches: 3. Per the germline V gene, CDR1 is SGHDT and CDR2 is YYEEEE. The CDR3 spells CASSFTGGAYGYTF. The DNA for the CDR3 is TGTGCCAGCAGCTTCACAGGGGGCGCCTATGGCTACACCTTC.

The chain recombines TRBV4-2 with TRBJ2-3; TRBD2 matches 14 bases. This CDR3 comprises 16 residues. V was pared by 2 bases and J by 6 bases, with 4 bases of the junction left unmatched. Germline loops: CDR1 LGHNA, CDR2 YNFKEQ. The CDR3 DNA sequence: TGTGCCAGCAGCCAACCGACTAGCGGGGGGGAGGATACGCAGTATTTT. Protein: CASSQPTSGGEDTQYF.

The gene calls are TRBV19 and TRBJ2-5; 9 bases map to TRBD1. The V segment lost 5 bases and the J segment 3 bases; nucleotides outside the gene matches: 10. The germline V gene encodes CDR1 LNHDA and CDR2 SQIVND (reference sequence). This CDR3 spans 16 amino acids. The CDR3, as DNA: TGTGCCAGTAGTGCGGATCTTGGGACAGGGAAAGAGACCCAGTACTTC. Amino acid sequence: CASSADLGTGKETQYF.

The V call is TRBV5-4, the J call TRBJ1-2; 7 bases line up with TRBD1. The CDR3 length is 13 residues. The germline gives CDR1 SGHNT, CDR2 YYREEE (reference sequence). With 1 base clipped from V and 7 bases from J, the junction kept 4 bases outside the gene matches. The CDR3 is CASSLTGAPGYTF. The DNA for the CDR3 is TGTGCCAGCAGCTTGACAGGGGCCCCTGGCTACACCTTC.

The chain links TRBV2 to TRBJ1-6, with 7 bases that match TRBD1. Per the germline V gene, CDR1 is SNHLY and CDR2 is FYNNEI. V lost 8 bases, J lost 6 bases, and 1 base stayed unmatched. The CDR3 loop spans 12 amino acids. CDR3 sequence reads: CASGDSNSPLHF. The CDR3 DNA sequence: TGTGCCAGCGGGGACAGTAATTCACCCCTCCACTTT.

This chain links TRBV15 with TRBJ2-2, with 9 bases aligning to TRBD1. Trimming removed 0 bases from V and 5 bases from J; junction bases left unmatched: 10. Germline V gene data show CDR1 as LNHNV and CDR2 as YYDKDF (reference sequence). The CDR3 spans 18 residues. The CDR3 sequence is CATSREGVGTGKTGELFF. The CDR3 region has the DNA TGTGCCACCAGCAGAGAGGGAGTTGGGACAGGGAAGACCGGGGAGCTGTTTTTT.